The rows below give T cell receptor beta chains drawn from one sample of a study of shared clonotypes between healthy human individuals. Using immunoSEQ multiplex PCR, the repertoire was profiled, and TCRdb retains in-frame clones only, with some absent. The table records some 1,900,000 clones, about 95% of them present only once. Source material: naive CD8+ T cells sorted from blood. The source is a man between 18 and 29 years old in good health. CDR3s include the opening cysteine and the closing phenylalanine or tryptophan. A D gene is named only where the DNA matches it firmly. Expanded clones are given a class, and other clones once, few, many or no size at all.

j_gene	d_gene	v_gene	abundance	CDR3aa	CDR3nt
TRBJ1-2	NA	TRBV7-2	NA	CASSLRQRLDYGYTF	TGTGCCAGCAGCTTGAGGCAGAGATTAGACTATGGCTACACCTTC
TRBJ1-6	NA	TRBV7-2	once	CASSLMGGDSPLHF	TGTGCCAGCAGCTTAATGGGGGGGGATTCACCCCTCCACTTT
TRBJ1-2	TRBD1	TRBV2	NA	CASNKQGSHGYTF	TGTGCCAGCAATAAACAGGGGTCTCACGGCTACACCTTC
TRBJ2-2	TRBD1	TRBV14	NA	CASSQDWTGSAGELFF	TGTGCCAGCAGCCAAGACTGGACAGGGTCTGCCGGGGAGCTGTTTTTT
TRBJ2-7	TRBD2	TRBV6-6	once	CASSWGLADEQYF	TGTGCCAGCAGTTGGGGACTAGCGGACGAGCAGTACTTC
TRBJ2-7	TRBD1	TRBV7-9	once	CASSPEEGDRVAEQYF	TGTGCCAGCAGCCCTGAAGAGGGGGACAGGGTGGCCGAGCAGTACTTC
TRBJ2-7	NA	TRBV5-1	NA	CASSLGPRYEQYF	TGCGCCAGCAGCTTGGGTCCGCGATACGAGCAGTACTTC
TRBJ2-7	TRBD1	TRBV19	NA	CASSSTGVSYEQYF	TGTGCCAGTAGTAGTACAGGGGTCTCCTACGAGCAGTACTTC
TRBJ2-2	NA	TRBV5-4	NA	CASSRTGGVLSGELFF	TGTGCCAGCAGCCGAACTGGCGGGGTCTTGTCCGGGGAGCTGTTTTTT
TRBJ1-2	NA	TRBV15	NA	CATSSYYGYTF	TGTGCCACCAGCAGTTACTATGGCTACACCTTC
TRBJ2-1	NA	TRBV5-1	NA	CASSWSGIGVSYNEQFF	TGCGCCAGCAGCTGGTCGGGGATAGGGGTCTCCTACAATGAGCAGTTCTTC
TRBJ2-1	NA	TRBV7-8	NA	CASSLNREEQFF	TGTGCCAGCAGCTTAAACAGGGAAGAGCAGTTCTTC
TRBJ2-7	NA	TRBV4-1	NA	CASSQGVTGLYEQYF	TGCGCCAGCAGCCAAGGAGTCACCGGTTTGTACGAGCAGTACTTC
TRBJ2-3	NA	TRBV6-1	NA	CASKPVWTDTQYF	TGTGCCAGCAAGCCGGTTTGGACAGATACGCAGTATTTT
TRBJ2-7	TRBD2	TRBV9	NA	CASSVDLAGVYEQYF	TGTGCCAGCAGCGTAGATCTAGCGGGAGTCTACGAGCAGTACTTC
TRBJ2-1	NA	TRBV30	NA	CAWKGNNEQFF	TGTGCCTGGAAGGGGAACAATGAGCAGTTCTTC